Sequencing of this TCR beta chain was carried out in a study of blood T cell repertoires in COVID-19. Study-level information: The United States, Italy and Spain were the sources of the acute and convalescent COVID-19 samples. The analysed material was cDNA or gDNA that came from T cells, B-cell-depleted T cells, or PBMCs.

The V gene lost 2 bases and the J gene lost 7 bases, with 14 bases spanning the gap. This CDR3 contains 15 residues. CDR1 is KGHSY and CDR2 is FQNENV in the germline V gene. In the original analysis: Reference gene primer amplification gave nucleated cell count estimates. Clones were read by immunoSEQ multiplex PCR, and TCRdb kept only the in-frame ones, dropping some. Clone size and V and J calls were adopted from that table, with D and trimming inferred from the DNA. The table has fewer than 150,000 clones, about 90% seen once; the top ten hold around 4%. The sequence was obtained from an older woman with COVID-19, enrolled during active disease. The sequenced material came from peripheral blood. The chain couples TRBV16 to TRBJ1-4, with D unclear. The CDR3 loop reads CASSQSLGSGEKLFF. The DNA for the CDR3 is TGTGCCAGCAGCCAAAGTCTCGGGTCGGGTGAAAAACTGTTTTTT.